These T cell receptor beta chains were read from a single sample in a study of cytomegalovirus exposure and HLA in healthy donors. Clones were sequenced by immunoSEQ multiplex PCR, and TCRdb holds only the in-frame ones, with some missing. The sample has some 130,000 clones, about 80% seen once. The material sequenced was PBMCs. These receptors all come from a young man in good health and CMV-seronegative. The CDR3 runs from the conserved cysteine through the conserved F or W. The order of the fields is D gene, J gene, V gene, clone size, CDR3 DNA, CDR3 protein. D genes are given only for firm matches. For some rows the clone size is stated as once, few or many, or as a class when expanded; others skip it.

d_call: TRBD1; j_call: TRBJ1-5; v_call: TRBV6-6; clone_size: .; cdr3_nt: TGTGCCAGCAGCCCGGACAGGGTATTAAGCAATCAGCCCCAGCATTTT; cdr3_aa: CASSPDRVLSNQPQHF
d_call: TRBD1; j_call: TRBJ1-1; v_call: TRBV30; clone_size: .; cdr3_nt: TGTGCCTGGAGTGCCGCGGACAGGAGGAACACTGAAGCTTTCTTT; cdr3_aa: CAWSAADRRNTEAFF
d_call: TRBD2; j_call: TRBJ2-3; v_call: TRBV9; clone_size: .; cdr3_nt: TGTGCCAGCAGCCCCTCCCGACTAGCGGGAGTGGGGGATACGCAGTATTTT; cdr3_aa: CASSPSRLAGVGDTQYF
d_call: TRBD2; j_call: TRBJ2-1; v_call: TRBV11-3; clone_size: .; cdr3_nt: TGTGCCAGCAGCGGCGGGGGGACTAGCGCCAATGAGCAGTTCTTC; cdr3_aa: CASSGGGTSANEQFF
d_call: TRBD2; j_call: TRBJ2-3; v_call: TRBV11-3; clone_size: .; cdr3_nt: TGTGCCAGCAGCTTAGCAGAAGCGGGAGGGCGGGATACGCAGTATTTT; cdr3_aa: CASSLAEAGGRDTQYF
d_call: TRBD1; j_call: TRBJ1-4; v_call: TRBV30; clone_size: .; cdr3_nt: TGTGCCTGGAGTGTTTGGGACAGAGAAAAACTGTTTTTT; cdr3_aa: CAWSVWDREKLFF
d_call: .; j_call: TRBJ1-1; v_call: TRBV7-9; clone_size: once; cdr3_nt: TGTGCCAGCAGCTTAGCTGCGGGTGAGGGCACTGAAGCTTTCTTT; cdr3_aa: CASSLAAGEGTEAFF
d_call: .; j_call: TRBJ1-6; v_call: TRBV11-2; clone_size: .; cdr3_nt: TGTGCCAGCAGCTTAGATCGTCCCAGTCCTAGCTCCTATAATTCACCCCTCCACTTT; cdr3_aa: CASSLDRPSPSSYNSPLHF
d_call: .; j_call: TRBJ1-5; v_call: TRBV30; clone_size: .; cdr3_nt: TGTGCCTGGAAGGACAGTAATAGCAATCAGCCCCAGCATTTT; cdr3_aa: CAWKDSNSNQPQHF
d_call: TRBD1; j_call: TRBJ2-2; v_call: TRBV9; clone_size: .; cdr3_nt: TGTGCCAGCAGCACTACACAGGGGGCGGTCACCGGGGAGCTGTTTTTT; cdr3_aa: CASSTTQGAVTGELFF
d_call: TRBD1; j_call: TRBJ2-7; v_call: TRBV7-9; clone_size: .; cdr3_nt: TGTGCCAGCAGCTCCGGACAGGGGATCTACGAGCAGTACTTC; cdr3_aa: CASSSGQGIYEQYF
d_call: .; j_call: TRBJ2-3; v_call: TRBV9; clone_size: .; cdr3_nt: TGTGCCAGCAGTGATTCAGGGGTCGCAGATACGCAGTATTTT; cdr3_aa: CASSDSGVADTQYF
d_call: .; j_call: TRBJ1-1; v_call: TRBV6-4; clone_size: once; cdr3_nt: TGTGCCAGCAGAGCGGGAGGCGAGAACACTGAAGCTTTCTTT; cdr3_aa: CASRAGGENTEAFF
d_call: .; j_call: TRBJ2-5; v_call: TRBV12-5; clone_size: .; cdr3_nt: TGTGCTAGTGGTATGTGGGAGAGAGAGACCCAGTACTTC; cdr3_aa: CASGMWERETQYF
d_call: .; j_call: TRBJ1-3; v_call: TRBV28; clone_size: .; cdr3_nt: TGTGCCAGCAGTTTACGGGGGGCGCGTGGAAACACCATATATTTT; cdr3_aa: CASSLRGARGNTIYF
d_call: .; j_call: TRBJ1-1; v_call: TRBV21-1; clone_size: .; cdr3_nt: TGTGCCAGCAGCCAAGGGGGAGGGACTTCCTTGAACACTGAAGCTTTCTTT; cdr3_aa: CASSQGGGTSLNTEAFF
d_call: .; j_call: TRBJ2-1; v_call: TRBV5-4; clone_size: few; cdr3_nt: TGTGCCAGCAGTTTGAATCTAGCGCAATACAATGAGCAGTTCTTC; cdr3_aa: CASSLNLAQYNEQFF
d_call: .; j_call: TRBJ2-3; v_call: TRBV30; clone_size: .; cdr3_nt: TGTGCCTGGAGTCTAAAGAGCACAGATACGCAGTATTTT; cdr3_aa: CAWSLKSTDTQYF
d_call: .; j_call: TRBJ2-7; v_call: TRBV14; clone_size: .; cdr3_nt: TGTGCCAGCAGCCCCTGGCCCGACTCCTACGAGCAGTACTTC; cdr3_aa: CASSPWPDSYEQYF
d_call: TRBD2; j_call: TRBJ2-5; v_call: TRBV5-1; clone_size: .; cdr3_nt: TGCGCCAGCAGCTTCGGTAGCGGGAGAGAGACCCAGTACTTC; cdr3_aa: CASSFGSGRETQYF
d_call: .; j_call: TRBJ2-5; v_call: TRBV12-5; clone_size: few; cdr3_nt: TGTGCTAGTGGTTTGGGCCTAGCTGAAATGGAGACCCAGTACTTC; cdr3_aa: CASGLGLAEMETQYF
d_call: .; j_call: TRBJ2-4; v_call: TRBV11-2; clone_size: .; cdr3_nt: TGTGCCAGCAGCCTCCTGACCCAGGCTAGCGCCAAAAACATTCAGTACTTC; cdr3_aa: CASSLLTQASAKNIQYF
d_call: .; j_call: TRBJ2-5; v_call: TRBV2; clone_size: .; cdr3_nt: TGTGCCAGCAATCCCCTTCAAGAGACCCAGTACTTC; cdr3_aa: CASNPLQETQYF
d_call: .; j_call: TRBJ2-1; v_call: TRBV11-2; clone_size: .; cdr3_nt: TGTGCCAGCAGTCTAAGCCCCCGGGGCTCCTACAATGAGCAGTTCTTC; cdr3_aa: CASSLSPRGSYNEQFF
d_call: .; j_call: TRBJ1-2; v_call: TRBV10-3; clone_size: .; cdr3_nt: TGTGTCATCGGTAGGGGGTCGGAGGGCTACACCTTC; cdr3_aa: CVIGRGSEGYTF
d_call: .; j_call: TRBJ2-3; v_call: TRBV6-5; clone_size: .; cdr3_nt: TGTGCCAGCAGTCGAACAGGCCTGCTCACAGATACGCAGTATTTT; cdr3_aa: CASSRTGLLTDTQYF
d_call: TRBD2; j_call: TRBJ2-3; v_call: TRBV13; clone_size: .; cdr3_nt: TGTGCCAGCAGCTTAGTAGCGGGGGAGCGTCGTACGCAGTATTTT; cdr3_aa: CASSLVAGERRTQYF
d_call: .; j_call: TRBJ1-2; v_call: TRBV29-1; clone_size: .; cdr3_nt: TGCAGCGTTGGTGACAGTTATGGCTACACCTTC; cdr3_aa: CSVGDSYGYTF
d_call: .; j_call: TRBJ1-5; v_call: TRBV6-1; clone_size: .; cdr3_nt: TGTGCCAGTAGCGGGAATCAGCCCCAGCATTTT; cdr3_aa: CASSGNQPQHF
d_call: TRBD2; j_call: TRBJ2-5; v_call: TRBV4-1; clone_size: .; cdr3_nt: TGCGCCAGCAGCCGGACTAGCGGGAAGGGAGGAGAGACCCAGTACTTC; cdr3_aa: CASSRTSGKGGETQYF
d_call: .; j_call: TRBJ1-1; v_call: TRBV2; clone_size: few; cdr3_nt: TGTGCCAGCAGTGTTCAGGGGAACACTGAAGCTTTCTTT; cdr3_aa: CASSVQGNTEAFF
d_call: TRBD2; j_call: TRBJ2-7; v_call: TRBV10-2; clone_size: .; cdr3_nt: TGCGCCAGCAGGGGGACTAGCGGGAACTCCTACGAGCAGTACTTC; cdr3_aa: CASRGTSGNSYEQYF
d_call: .; j_call: TRBJ1-1; v_call: TRBV15; clone_size: .; cdr3_nt: TGTGCCACCACCTCGAGAGCCGGGAACACTGAAGCTTTCTTT; cdr3_aa: CATTSRAGNTEAFF
d_call: TRBD1; j_call: TRBJ2-1; v_call: TRBV5-1; clone_size: .; cdr3_nt: TGCGCCAGCAGCTTGGGGGACAGGGGCAATGAGCAGTTCTTC; cdr3_aa: CASSLGDRGNEQFF
d_call: TRBD2; j_call: TRBJ2-7; v_call: TRBV7-3; clone_size: .; cdr3_nt: TGTGCCAGCAGCTTAACTCCGGGAGGGAGGTACGAGCAGTACTTC; cdr3_aa: CASSLTPGGRYEQYF